One and the same sample provided the 5 T cell receptor beta chains below, sequenced in a study of T cell repertoires in aging, cancer and after chemotherapy. The template was genomic DNA from peripheral blood, not RNA. Multiplex touch-down PCR with TRB-A/B primers amplified rearranged V-D-J TRB sequences. TCRdb re-called the multiplex PCR reads with MiXCR, one entry per CDR3 protein. The sample carries 8,700 or so distinct CDR3 sequences, around 24% recorded once. The sequencing sample was made of blood. The receptors originated from a human donor in good health.

On this clonotype: A much larger clone sits a single nucleotide away, making a read error possible. The CDR3 loop is CTSRRAGGKNTEAFF. In nucleotides, the CDR3 is TGTACCAGCAGGAGGGCGGGGGGGAAGAACACTGAAGCTTTCTTT. The V and J genes are TRBV5-1 and TRBJ1-1, with TRBD1 as a possible D gene (5 bases). This CDR3 has 15 amino acids. The germline V gene has CDR1 SGHRS and CDR2 YFSETQ.

J is TRBJ2-2 and V is TRBV10-3; D not resolved. Germline V gene lookup returns CDR1 ENHRY and CDR2 SYGVKD. The CDR3 has 17 amino acids. V lost 0 bases and J lost 4, with 15 bases in between. The CDR3 nucleotides are TGTGCCATCAGTGAGTCGCTGGGGTGGTCAAGCACCGGGGAGCTGTTTTTT. As protein: CAISESLGWSSTGELFF.

This clonotype is medium-sized by share. The chain joins TRBV12-3 or TRBV12-4 to TRBJ2-7; TRBD2 agrees at 7 bases. CDR3 length equals 11 residues. Trimming removed 6 bases from V and 7 bases from J; junction bases left unmatched: 3. CDR3 coding DNA: TGTGCCAGCAGGGGGGAGGGAGAGCAGTACTTC. The encoded protein is CASRGEGEQYF.

This clonotype was seen a handful of times. V usage is TRBV5-4 and J usage is TRBJ2-2; 12 bases fit TRBD2. Germline lookup yields CDR1 SGHNT and CDR2 YYREEE (reference sequence). This CDR3 has 17 amino acids. V trimming: 2 bases; J trimming: 5 bases; junction bases outside the gene matches: 7. CDR3 coding DNA: TGTGCCAGCAGCTTTCGACTAGCGGGAGTTGGTACCGGGGAGCTGTTTTTT. Amino acids: CASSFRLAGVGTGELFF.

In the case of this clonotype: The germline gene is not matched at one end of the junction; a read error may be the cause. The genes are TRBV5-4 and TRBJ2-3; 10 nucleotides line up with TRBD2. This CDR3 is 15 amino acids long. Germline V gene sequence: CDR1 SGHNT, CDR2 YYREEE (reference sequence). CDR3 nucleotides: TGCGCCAGCAGCATCACTAGCGGGGGCACAGATACGCAGTATTTT. Protein: CASSITSGGTDTQYF.